The source of this T cell receptor (beta chain) is a study of CD8 T cells in ankylosing spondylitis. V was clipped by 8 bases and J by 1 base; unmatched bases: 13. The CDR3 extends over 17 amino acids. Germline CDR1 SEHNR, CDR2 FQNEAQ (reference sequence). TCRdb fed the 5' RACE reads into MiXCR, producing one record per CDR3 protein. The sample gives fewer than 180,000 distinct CDR3 sequences, more than 40% of which show up once; 15% is in the top ten. The receptor was isolated from a male donor with ankylosing spondylitis. The chain recombines TRBV7-9 with TRBJ1-2; 10 positions match TRBD1. The source material was synovial fluid, either unsorted or a sorted T cell fraction (not recorded which). The CDR3 region is CASGPRQGAEDNYGYTF. The DNA for the CDR3 is TGTGCCAGCGGACCGCGACAGGGGGCTGAGGATAACTATGGCTACACCTTC.